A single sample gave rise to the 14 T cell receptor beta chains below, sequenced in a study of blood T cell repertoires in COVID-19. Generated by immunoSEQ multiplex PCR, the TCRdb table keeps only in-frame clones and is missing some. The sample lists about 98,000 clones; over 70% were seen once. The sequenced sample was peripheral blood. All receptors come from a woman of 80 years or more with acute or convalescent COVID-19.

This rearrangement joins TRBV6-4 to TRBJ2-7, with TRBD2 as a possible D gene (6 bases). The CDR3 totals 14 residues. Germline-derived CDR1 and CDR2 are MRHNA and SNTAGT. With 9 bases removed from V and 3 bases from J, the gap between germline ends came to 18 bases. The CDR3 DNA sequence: TGTGCCAGGGGAGGTGGGCAGGTCTACTACGAGCAGTACGTC. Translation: CARGGGQVYYEQYV.

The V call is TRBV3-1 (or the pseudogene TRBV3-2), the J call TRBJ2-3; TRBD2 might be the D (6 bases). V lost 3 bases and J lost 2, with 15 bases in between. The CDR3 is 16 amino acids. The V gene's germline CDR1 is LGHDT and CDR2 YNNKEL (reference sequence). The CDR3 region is CASSQARTSTTDTQYF. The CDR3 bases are TGTGCCAGCAGCCAGGCCCGAACTAGCACCACAGATACGCAGTATTTT.

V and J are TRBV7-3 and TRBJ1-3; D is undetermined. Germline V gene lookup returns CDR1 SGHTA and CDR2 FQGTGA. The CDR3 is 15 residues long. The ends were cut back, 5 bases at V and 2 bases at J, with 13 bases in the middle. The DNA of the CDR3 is TGTGCCAGCAGCATGAGTCCTGGGCCTGGAAACACCATATATTTT. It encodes CASSMSPGPGNTIYF.

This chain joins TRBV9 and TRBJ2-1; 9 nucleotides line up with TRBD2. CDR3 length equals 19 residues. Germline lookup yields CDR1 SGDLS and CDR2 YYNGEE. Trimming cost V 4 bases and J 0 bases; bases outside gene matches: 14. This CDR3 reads CASSTRNSGGGSSYNEQFF. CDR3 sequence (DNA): TGTGCCAGCAGCACTCGAAATAGCGGGGGAGGTAGCTCCTACAATGAGCAGTTCTTC.

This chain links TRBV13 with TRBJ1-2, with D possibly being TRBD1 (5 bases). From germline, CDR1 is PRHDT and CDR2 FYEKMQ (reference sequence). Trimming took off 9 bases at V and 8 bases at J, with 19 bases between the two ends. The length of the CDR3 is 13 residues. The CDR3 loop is CASPMRGLIGYTF. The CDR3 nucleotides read TGTGCCAGTCCCATGAGGGGACTAATCGGCTACACCTTC.

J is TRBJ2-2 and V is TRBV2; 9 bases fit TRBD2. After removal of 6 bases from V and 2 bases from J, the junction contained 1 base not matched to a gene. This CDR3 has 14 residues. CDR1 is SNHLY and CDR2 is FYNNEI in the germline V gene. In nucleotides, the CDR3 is TGTGCCAGCAGACTAGCGGGTAACACCGGGGAGCTGTTTTTT. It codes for CASRLAGNTGELFF.

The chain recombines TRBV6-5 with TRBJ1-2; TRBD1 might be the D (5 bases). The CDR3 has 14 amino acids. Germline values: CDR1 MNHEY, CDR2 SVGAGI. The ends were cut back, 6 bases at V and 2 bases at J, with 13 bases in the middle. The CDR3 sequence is CASRSGDSNYGYTF. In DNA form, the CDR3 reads TGTGCCAGCAGGAGCGGGGACTCCAACTATGGCTACACCTTC.

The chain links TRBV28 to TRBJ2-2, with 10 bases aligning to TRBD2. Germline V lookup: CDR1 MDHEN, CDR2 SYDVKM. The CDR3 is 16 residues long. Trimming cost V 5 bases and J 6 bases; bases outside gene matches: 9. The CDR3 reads CASSVAGGRVPGELFF. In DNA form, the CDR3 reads TGTGCCAGCAGTGTAGCGGGGGGCCGGGTGCCCGGGGAGCTGTTTTTT.

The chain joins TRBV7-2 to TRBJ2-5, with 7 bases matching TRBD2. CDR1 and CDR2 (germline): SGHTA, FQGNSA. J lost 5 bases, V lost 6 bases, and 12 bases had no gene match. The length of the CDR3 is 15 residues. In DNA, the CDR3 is TGTGCCAGCAGTCGCCAGGGACTACTAAGGGAGACCCAGTACTTC. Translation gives CASSRQGLLRETQYF.

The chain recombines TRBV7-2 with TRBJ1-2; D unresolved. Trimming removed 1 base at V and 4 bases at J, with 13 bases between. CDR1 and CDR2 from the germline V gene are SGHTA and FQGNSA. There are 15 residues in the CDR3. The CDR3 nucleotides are TGTGCCAGCAGCTTAGATCCGGGAATCGCCTATGGCTACACCTTC. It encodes CASSLDPGIAYGYTF. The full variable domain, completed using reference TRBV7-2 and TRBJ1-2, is GAGVSQSPSNKVTEKGKDVELRCDPISGHTALYWYRQSLGQGLEFLIYFQGNSAPDKSGLPSDRFSAERTGGSVSTLTIQRTQQEDSAVYLCASSLDPGIAYGYTFGSGTRLTVV.

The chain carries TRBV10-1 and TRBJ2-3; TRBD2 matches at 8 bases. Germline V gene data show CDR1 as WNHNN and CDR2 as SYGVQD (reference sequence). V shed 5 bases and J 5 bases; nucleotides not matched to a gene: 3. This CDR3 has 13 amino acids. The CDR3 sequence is CASSSSGIDTQYF. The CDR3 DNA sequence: TGCGCCAGCAGTAGTAGCGGGATAGATACGCAGTATTTT.

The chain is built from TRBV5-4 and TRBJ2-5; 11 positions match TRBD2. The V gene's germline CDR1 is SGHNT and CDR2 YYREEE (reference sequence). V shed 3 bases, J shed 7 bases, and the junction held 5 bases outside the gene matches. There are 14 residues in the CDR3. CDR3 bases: TGTGCCAGCAGCTCTAGCGGGGGGTTAATGACCCAGTACTTC. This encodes CASSSSGGLMTQYF. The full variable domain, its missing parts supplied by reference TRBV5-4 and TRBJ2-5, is ETGVTQSPTHLIKTRGQQVTLRCSSQSGHNTVSWYQQALGQGPQFIFQYYREEENGRGNFPPRFSGLQFPNYSSELNVNALELDDSALYLCASSSSGGLMTQYFGPGTRLLVL.

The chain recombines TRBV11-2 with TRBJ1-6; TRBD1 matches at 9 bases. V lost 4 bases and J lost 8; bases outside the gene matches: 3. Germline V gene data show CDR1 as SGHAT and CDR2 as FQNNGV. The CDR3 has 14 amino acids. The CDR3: CASSSWTGDSPLHF. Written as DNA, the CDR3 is TGTGCCAGCAGCTCGTGGACAGGGGATTCACCCCTCCACTTT.

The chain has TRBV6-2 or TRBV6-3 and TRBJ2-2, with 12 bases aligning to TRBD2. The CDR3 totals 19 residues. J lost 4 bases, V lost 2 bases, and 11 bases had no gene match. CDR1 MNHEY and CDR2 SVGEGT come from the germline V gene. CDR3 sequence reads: CASSYPLAGGIPGTGELFF. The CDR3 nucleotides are TGTGCCAGCAGTTACCCTCTAGCGGGGGGGATTCCGGGCACCGGGGAGCTGTTTTTT.